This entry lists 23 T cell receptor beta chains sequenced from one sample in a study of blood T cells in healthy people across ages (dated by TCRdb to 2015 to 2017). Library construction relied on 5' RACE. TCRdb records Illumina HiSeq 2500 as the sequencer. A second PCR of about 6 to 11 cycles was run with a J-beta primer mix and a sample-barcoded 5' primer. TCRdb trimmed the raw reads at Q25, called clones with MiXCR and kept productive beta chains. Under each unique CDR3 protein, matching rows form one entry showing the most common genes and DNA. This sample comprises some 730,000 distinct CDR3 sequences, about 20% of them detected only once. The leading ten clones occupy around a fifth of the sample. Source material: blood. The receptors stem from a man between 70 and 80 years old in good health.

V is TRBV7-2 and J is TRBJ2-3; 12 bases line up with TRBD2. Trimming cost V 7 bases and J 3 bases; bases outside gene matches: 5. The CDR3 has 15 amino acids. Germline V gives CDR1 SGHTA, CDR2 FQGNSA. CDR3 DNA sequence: TGTGCCAGCACCTGGCTAGCGGGGGGGACAGATACGCAGTATTTT. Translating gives CASTWLAGGTDTQYF.

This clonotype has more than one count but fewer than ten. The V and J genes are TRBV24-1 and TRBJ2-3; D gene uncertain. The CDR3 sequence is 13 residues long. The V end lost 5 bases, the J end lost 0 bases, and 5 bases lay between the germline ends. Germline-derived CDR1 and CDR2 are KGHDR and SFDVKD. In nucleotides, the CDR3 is TGTGCCACCAGTGGTACCAGCACAGATACGCAGTATTTT. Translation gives CATSGTSTDTQYF.

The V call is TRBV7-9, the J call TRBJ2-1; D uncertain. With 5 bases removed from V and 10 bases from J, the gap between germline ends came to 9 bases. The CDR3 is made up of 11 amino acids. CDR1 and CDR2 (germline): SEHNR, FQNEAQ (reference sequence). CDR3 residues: CASSRMGEQFF. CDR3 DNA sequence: TGTGCCAGCAGCCGGATGGGGGAGCAGTTCTTC.

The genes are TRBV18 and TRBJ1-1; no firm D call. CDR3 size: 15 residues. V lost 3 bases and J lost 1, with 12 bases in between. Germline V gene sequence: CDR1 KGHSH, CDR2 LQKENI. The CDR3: CASSPFGRSNTEAFF. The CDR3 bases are TGTGCCAGCTCACCTTTCGGACGGTCGAACACTGAAGCTTTCTTT.

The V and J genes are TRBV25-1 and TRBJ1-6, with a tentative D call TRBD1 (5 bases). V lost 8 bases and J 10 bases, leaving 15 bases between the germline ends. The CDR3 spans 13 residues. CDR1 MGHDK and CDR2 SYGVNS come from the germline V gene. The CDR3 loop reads CASLPNRDSPLHF. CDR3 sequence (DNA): TGTGCCAGCCTACCAAACCGGGACTCACCCCTCCACTTT. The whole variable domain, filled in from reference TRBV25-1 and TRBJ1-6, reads EADIYQTPRYLVIGTGKKITLECSQTMGHDKMYWYQQDPGMELHLIHYSYGVNSTEKGDLSSESTVSRIRTEHFPLTLESARPSHTSQYLCASLPNRDSPLHFGNGTRLTVT.

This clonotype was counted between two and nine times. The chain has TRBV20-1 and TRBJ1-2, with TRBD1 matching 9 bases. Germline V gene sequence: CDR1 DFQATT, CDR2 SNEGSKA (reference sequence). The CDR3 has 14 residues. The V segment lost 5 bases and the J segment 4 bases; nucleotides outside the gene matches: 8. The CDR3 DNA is TGCAGTGCTCGAACGACAGGGGGGAGCTATGGCTACACCTTC. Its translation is CSARTTGGSYGYTF.

This CDR3 reads CAISVRGDEQFF. CDR3 DNA sequence: TGTGCCATCAGTGTTCGGGGAGATGAGCAGTTCTTC. V and J are TRBV10-3 and TRBJ2-5; D perhaps matches TRBD2 (5 bases). The end of the DNA aligns better with TRBJ2-1, so the J call may be wrong. Germline V gene lookup returns CDR1 ENHRY and CDR2 SYGVKD. The CDR3 runs 12 residues.

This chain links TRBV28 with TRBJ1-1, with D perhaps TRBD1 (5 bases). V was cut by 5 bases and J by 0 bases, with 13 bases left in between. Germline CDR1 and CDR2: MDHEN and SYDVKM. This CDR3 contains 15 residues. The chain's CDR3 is CASSPGTELNTEAFF. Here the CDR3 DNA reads TGTGCCAGCAGTCCTGGGACGGAACTGAACACTGAAGCTTTCTTT.

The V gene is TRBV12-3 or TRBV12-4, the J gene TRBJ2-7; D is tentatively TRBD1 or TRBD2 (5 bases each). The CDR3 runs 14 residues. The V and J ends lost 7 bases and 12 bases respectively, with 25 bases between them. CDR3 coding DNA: TGTGCCAGCACCCCGGGACGGAACTCCTACGAGTGGTACGTC. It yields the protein CASTPGRNSYEWYV.

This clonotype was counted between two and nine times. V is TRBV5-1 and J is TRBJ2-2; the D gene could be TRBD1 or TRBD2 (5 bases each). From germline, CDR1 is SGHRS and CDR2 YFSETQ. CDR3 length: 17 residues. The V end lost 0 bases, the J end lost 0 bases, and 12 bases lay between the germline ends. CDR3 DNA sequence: TGCGCCAGCAGCTTGGCCCCTGGGACGGCGAACACCGGGGAGCTGTTTTTT. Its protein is CASSLAPGTANTGELFF.

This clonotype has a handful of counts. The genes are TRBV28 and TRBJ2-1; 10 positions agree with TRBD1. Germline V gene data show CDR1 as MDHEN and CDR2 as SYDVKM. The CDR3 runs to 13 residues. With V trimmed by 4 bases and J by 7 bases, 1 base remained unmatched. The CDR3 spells CASSWTGGNEQFF. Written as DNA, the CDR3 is TGTGCCAGCAGTTGGACAGGGGGGAATGAGCAGTTCTTC.

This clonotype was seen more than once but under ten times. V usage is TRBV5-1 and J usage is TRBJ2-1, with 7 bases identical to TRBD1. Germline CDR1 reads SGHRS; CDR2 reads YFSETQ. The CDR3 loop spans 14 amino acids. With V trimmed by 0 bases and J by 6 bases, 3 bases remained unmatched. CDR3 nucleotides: TGCGCCAGCAGCTTGGACAGGGGACGCAATGAGCAGTTCTTC. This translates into CASSLDRGRNEQFF.

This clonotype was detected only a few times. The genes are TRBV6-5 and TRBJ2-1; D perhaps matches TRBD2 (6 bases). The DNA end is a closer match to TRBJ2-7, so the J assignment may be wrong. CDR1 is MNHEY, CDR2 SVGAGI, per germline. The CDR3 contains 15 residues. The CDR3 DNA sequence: TGTGCCAGCAGTTACGTTATAGCGGTCTCCTACGAGCAGTACTTC. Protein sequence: CASSYVIAVSYEQYF.

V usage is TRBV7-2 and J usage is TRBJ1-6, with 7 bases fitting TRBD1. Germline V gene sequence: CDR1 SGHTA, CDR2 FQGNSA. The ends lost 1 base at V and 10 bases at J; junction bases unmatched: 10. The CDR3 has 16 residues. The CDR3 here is CASSLGPQGIRSPLHF. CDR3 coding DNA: TGTGCCAGCAGCTTAGGACCACAGGGGATAAGGTCACCCCTCCACTTT.

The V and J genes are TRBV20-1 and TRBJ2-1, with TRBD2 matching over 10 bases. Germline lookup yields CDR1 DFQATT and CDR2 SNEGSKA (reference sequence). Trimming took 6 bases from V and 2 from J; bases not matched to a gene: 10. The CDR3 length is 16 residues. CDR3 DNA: TGCAGTGCCCCCACGCCCGGGACTAGCGCCTACAATGAGCAGTTCTTC. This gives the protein CSAPTPGTSAYNEQFF.

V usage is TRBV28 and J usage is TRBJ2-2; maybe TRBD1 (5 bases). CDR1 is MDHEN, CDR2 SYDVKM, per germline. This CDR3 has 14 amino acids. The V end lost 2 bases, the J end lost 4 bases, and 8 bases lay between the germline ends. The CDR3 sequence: CASSLRQSTGELFF. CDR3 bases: TGTGCCAGCAGTTTACGACAGTCCACCGGGGAGCTGTTTTTT.

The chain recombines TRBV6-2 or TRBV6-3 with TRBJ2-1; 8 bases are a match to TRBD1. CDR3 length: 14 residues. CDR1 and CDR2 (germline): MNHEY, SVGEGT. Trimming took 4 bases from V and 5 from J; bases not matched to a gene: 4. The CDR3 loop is CASSFPDRDNEQFF. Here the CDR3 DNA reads TGTGCCAGCAGTTTCCCGGACAGGGACAATGAGCAGTTCTTC.

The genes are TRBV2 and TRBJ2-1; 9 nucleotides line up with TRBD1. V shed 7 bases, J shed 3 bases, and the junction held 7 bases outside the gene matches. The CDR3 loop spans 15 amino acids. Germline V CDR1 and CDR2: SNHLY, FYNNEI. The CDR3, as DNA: TGTGCCAGCAAGGATAGGGACAGGGTCTACAATGAGCAGTTCTTC. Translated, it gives CASKDRDRVYNEQFF. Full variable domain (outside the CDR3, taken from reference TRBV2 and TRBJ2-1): EPEVTQTPSHQVTQMGQEVILRCVPISNHLYFYWYRQILGQKVEFLVSFYNNEISEKSEIFDDQFSVERPDGSNFTLKIRSTKLEDSAMYFCASKDRDRVYNEQFFGPGTRLTVL.

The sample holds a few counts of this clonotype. CDR3 residues: CASSLNPDQDTQYF. As DNA, the CDR3 is TGTGCCAGCAGCTTAAACCCAGATCAAGATACGCAGTATTTT. The chain carries TRBV11-2 and TRBJ2-3; D remains ambiguous. The CDR3 loop spans 14 amino acids. The germline V and J ends were trimmed by 2 bases and 5 bases, with 11 bases remaining between them. The germline V gene encodes CDR1 SGHAT and CDR2 FQNNGV.

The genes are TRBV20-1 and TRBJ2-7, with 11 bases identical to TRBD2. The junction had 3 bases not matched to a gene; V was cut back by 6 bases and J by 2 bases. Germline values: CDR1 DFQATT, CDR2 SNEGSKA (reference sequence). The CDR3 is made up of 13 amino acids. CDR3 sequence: CSARSGGAYEQYF. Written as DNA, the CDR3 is TGCAGTGCCCGTAGCGGGGGGGCCTACGAGCAGTACTTC.

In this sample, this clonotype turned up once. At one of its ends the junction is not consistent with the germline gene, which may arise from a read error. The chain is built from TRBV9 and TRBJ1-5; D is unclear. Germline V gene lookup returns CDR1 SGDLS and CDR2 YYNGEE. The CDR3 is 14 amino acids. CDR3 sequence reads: CPSSPDGGNQPQHF. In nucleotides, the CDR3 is TGTCCCAGCAGCCCGGATGGAGGCAATCAGCCCCAGCATTTT. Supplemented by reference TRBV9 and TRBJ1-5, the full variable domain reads DSGVTQTPKHLITATGQRVTLRCSPRSGDLSVYWYQQSLDQGLQFLIQYYNGEERAKGNILERFSAQQFPDLHSELNLSSLELGDSALYFCPSSPDGGNQPQHFGDGTRLSIL.

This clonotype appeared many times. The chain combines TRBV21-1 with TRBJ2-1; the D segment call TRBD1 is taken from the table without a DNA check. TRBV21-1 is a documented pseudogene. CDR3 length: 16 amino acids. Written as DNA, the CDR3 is TGTGCCAGCAGCGCAACTGGCAGGGGGCATTTCGATGAGCAGTTCTTC. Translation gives CASSATGRGHFDEQFF.

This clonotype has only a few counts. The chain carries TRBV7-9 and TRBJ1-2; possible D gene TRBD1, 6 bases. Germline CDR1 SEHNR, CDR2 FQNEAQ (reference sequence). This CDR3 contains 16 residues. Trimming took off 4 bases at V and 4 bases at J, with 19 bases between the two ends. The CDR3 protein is CASSSEIGGRSYGYTF. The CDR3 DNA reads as TGTGCCAGCAGCTCTGAAATAGGGGGGCGAAGCTATGGCTACACCTTC.